Reported below is one T cell receptor (beta chain). Its cognate antigen is unknown. Germline V gene lookup returns CDR1 SGHTA and CDR2 FQGTGA. The CDR3 contains 13 residues. Trimming removed 5 bases from V and 5 bases from J, with 12 bases in between. The sample belongs to a study of post-analysis software for immune sequencing data. Study-wide results and caveats: Patients had higher frequencies than controls of five TRBV segments, including TRBV5-6, TRBV5-1 and TRBV20-1.

Every TCR beta cDNA library bore unique molecular identifiers. TCRdb independently ran MiXCR on the PCR reads; one entry per CDR3 protein. This sample yields fewer than 850,000 distinct CDR3 sequences, of which 30% are seen a single time; around 0.55% belongs to the top ten. This clonotype was obtained from a girl aged 10-17 years with multiple sclerosis. The specimen sequenced was blood. The chain combines TRBV7-3 with TRBJ1-2; perhaps TRBD1 as D (6 bases). The CDR3 here is CASSLMDRYGYTF. CDR3 in DNA: TGTGCCAGCAGCCTAATGGACAGATATGGCTACACCTTC.